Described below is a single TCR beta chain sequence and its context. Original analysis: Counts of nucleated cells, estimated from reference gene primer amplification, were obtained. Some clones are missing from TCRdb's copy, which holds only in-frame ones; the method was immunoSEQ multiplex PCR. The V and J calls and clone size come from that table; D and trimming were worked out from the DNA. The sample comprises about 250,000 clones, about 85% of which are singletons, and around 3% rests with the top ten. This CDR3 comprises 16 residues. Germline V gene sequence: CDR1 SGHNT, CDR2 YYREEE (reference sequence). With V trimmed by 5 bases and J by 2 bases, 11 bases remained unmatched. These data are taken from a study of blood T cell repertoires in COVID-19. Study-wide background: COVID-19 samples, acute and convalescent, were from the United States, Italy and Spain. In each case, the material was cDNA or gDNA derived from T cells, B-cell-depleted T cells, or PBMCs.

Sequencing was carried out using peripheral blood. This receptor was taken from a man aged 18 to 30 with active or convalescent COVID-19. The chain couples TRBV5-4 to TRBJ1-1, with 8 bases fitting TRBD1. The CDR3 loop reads CASRLNQGAGNTEAFF. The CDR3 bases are TGTGCCAGCAGACTGAACCAGGGGGCGGGAAACACTGAAGCTTTCTTT.